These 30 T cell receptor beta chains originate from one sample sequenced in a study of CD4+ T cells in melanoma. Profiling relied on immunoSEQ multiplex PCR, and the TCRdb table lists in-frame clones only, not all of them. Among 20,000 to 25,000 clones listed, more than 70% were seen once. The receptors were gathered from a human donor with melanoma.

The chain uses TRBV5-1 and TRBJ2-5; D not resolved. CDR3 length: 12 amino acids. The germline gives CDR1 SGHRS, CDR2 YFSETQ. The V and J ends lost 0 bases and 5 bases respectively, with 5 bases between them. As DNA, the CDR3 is TGCGCCAGCAGCTTGGCAGGCGAGACCCAGTACTTC. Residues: CASSLAGETQYF.

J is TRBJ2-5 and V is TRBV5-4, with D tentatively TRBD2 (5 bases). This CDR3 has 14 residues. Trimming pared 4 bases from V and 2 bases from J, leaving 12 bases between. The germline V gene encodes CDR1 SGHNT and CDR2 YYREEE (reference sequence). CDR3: CASSPSRGQETQYF. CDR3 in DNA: TGTGCCAGCAGCCCGTCTCGCGGGCAAGAGACCCAGTACTTC.

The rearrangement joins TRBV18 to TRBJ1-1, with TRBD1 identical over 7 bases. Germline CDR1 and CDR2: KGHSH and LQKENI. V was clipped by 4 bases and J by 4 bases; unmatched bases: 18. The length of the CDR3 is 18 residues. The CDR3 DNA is TGTGCCAGCTCACTTAGTCGACAGGGTAGAGGGGAACGCACTGAAGCTTTCTTT. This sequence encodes CASSLSRQGRGERTEAFF.

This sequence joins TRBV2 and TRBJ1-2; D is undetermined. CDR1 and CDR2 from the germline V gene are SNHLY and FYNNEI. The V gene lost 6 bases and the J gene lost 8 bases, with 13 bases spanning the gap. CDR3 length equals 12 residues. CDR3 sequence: CASRSQSEGYTF. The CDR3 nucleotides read TGTGCCAGCAGGTCGCAGTCTGAGGGCTACACCTTC.

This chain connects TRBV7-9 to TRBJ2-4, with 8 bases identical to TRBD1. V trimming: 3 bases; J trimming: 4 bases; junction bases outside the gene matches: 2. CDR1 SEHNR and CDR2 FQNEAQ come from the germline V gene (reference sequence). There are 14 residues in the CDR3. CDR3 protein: CASSFGDRKNIQYF. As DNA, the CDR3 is TGTGCCAGCAGCTTTGGGGACAGGAAAAACATTCAGTACTTC.

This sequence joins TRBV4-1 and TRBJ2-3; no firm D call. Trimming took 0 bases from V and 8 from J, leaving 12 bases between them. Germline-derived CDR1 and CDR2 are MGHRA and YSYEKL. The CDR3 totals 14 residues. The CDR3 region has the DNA TGCGCCAGCAGCCAAGATGGGCTGCCGGCTACGCAGTATTTT. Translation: CASSQDGLPATQYF.

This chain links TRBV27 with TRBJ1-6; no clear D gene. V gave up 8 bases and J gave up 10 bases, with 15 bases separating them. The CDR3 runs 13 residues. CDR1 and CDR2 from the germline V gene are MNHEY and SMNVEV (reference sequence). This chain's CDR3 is CASGPFDTSPLHF. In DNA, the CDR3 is TGTGCCAGCGGACCTTTTGACACCTCACCCCTCCACTTT.

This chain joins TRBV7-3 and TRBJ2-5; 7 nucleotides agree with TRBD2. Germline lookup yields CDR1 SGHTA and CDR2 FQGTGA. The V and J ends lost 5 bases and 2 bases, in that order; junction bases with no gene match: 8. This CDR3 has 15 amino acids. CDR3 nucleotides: TGTGCCAGCAGCCGACGCGGACTAGTACAAGAGACCCAGTACTTC. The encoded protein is CASSRRGLVQETQYF.

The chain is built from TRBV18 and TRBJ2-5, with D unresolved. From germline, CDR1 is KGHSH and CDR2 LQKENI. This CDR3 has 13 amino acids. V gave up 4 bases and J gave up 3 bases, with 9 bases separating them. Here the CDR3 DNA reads TGTGCCAGCTCACTTGGCAGAAAAGAGACCCAGTACTTC. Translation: CASSLGRKETQYF.

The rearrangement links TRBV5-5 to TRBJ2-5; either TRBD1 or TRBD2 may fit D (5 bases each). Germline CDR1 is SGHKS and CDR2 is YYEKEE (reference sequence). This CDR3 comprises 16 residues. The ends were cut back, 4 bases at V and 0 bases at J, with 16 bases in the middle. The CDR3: CASSPTRDVDQETQYF. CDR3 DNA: TGTGCCAGCAGCCCAACTCGGGACGTGGACCAAGAGACCCAGTACTTC.

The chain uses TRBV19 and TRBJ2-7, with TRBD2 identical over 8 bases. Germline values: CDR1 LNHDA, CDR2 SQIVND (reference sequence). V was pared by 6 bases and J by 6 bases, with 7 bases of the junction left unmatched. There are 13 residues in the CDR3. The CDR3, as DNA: TGTGCCAGTAGCGGGACTAGGGCTGCCGAGCAGTACTTC. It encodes CASSGTRAAEQYF.

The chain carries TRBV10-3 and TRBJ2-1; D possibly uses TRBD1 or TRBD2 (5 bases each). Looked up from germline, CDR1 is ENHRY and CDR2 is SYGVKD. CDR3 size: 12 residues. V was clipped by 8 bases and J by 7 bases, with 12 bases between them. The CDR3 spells CAIGARGNEQFF. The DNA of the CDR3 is TGTGCCATCGGAGCGAGGGGTAATGAGCAGTTCTTC.

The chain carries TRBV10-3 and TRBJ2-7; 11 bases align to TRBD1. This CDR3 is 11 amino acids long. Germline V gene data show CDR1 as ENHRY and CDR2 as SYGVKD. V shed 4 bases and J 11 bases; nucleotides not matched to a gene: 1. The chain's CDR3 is CAISGGQGEYF. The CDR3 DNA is TGTGCCATCAGTGGGGGACAGGGGGAGTACTTC.

The CDR3 reads CASSPGPNYGYTF. CDR3 in DNA: TGTGCCAGCAGCCCGGGACCTAACTATGGCTACACCTTC. The rearrangement links TRBV9 to TRBJ1-2, with a weak D call TRBD1 (5 bases). The CDR3 spans 13 residues. Trimming left V 4 bases short and J 0 bases short, with 7 bases between. Per the germline V gene, CDR1 is SGDLS and CDR2 is YYNGEE. The entire variable domain, with the rest obtained from reference TRBV9 and TRBJ1-2, is as follows: DSGVTQTPKHLITATGQRVTLRCSPRSGDLSVYWYQQSLDQGLQFLIQYYNGEERAKGNILERFSAQQFPDLHSELNLSSLELGDSALYFCASSPGPNYGYTFGSGTRLTVV.

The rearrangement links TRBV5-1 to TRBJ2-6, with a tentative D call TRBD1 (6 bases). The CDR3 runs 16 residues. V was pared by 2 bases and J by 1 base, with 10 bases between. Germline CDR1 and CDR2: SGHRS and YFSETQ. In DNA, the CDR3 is TGCGCCAGCAGCTTCAGGGGATCGTCTGGGGCCAACGTCCTGACTTTC. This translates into CASSFRGSSGANVLTF.

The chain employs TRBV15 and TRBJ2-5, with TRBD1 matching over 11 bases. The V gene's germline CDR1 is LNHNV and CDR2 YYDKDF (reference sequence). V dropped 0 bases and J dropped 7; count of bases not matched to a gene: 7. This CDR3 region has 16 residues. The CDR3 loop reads CATSRDQPGQGGTQYF. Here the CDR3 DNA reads TGTGCCACCAGCAGAGATCAGCCGGGACAGGGGGGGACCCAGTACTTC.

The DNA for the CDR3 is TGCGCCAGCAGCTTGGGGGCAGGCGATGGCTACACCTTC. Amino acids: CASSLGAGDGYTF. The genes are TRBV5-1 and TRBJ1-2; unclear D gene. Trimming pared 0 bases from V and 6 bases from J, leaving 9 bases between. The CDR3 extends over 13 amino acids. Germline V gene data show CDR1 as SGHRS and CDR2 as YFSETQ. The full variable domain, its missing parts supplied by reference TRBV5-1 and TRBJ1-2, is KAGVTQTPRYLIKTRGQQVTLSCSPISGHRSVSWYQQTPGQGLQFLFEYFSETQRNKGNFPGRFSGRQFSNSRSEMNVSTLELGDSALYLCASSLGAGDGYTFGSGTRLTVV.

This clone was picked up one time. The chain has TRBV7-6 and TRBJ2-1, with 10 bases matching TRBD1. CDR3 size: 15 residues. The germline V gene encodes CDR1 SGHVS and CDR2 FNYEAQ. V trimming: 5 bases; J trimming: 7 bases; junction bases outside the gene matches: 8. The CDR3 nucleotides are TGTGCCAGCAGCCTCGACGACAGGGGGCGGAATGAGCAGTTCTTC. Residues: CASSLDDRGRNEQFF.

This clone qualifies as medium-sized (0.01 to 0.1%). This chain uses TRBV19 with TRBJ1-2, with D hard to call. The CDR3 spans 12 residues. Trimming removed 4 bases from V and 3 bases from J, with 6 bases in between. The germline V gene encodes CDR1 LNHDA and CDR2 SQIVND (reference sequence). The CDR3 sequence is CASSNPDYGYTF. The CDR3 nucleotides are TGTGCCAGTAGTAATCCAGACTATGGCTACACCTTC.

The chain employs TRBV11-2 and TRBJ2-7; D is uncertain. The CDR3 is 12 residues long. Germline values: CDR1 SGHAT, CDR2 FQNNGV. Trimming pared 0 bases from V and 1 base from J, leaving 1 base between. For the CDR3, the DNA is TGTGCCAGCAGCTTAGATTCCTACGAGCAGTACTTC. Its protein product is CASSLDSYEQYF. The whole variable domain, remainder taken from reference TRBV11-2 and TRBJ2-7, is EAGVAQSPRYKIIEKRQSVAFWCNPISGHATLYWYQQILGQGPKLLIQFQNNGVVDDSQLPKDRFSAERLKGVDSTLKIQPAKLEDSAVYLCASSLDSYEQYFGPGTRLTVT.

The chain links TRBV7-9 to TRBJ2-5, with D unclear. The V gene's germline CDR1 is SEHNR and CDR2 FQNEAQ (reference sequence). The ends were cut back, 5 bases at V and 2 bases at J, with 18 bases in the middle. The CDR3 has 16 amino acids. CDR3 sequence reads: CASSPYLSSIQETQYF. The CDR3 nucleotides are TGTGCCAGCAGCCCATACCTCTCTAGTATACAAGAGACCCAGTACTTC.

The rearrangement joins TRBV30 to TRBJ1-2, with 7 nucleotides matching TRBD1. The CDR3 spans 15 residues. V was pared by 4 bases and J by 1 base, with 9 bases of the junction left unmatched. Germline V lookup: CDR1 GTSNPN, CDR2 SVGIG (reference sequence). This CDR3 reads CAWTGGQVINYGYTF. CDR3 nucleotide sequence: TGTGCCTGGACCGGCGGACAGGTTATTAACTATGGCTACACCTTC.

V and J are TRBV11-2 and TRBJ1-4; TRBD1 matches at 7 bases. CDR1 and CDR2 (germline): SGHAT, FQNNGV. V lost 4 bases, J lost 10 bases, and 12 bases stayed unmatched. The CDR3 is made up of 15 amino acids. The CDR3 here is CASSSMTGRVRKLFF. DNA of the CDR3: TGTGCCAGCAGCTCGATGACAGGGAGGGTGAGAAAACTGTTTTTT.

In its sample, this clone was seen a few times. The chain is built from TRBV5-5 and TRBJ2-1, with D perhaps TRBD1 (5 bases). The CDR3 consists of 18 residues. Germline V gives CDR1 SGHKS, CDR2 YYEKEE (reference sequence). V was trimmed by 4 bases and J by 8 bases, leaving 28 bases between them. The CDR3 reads CASSGTIQDFVVLDEQFF. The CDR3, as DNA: TGTGCCAGCAGCGGAACAATACAGGATTTTGTCGTTTTGGATGAGCAGTTCTTC.

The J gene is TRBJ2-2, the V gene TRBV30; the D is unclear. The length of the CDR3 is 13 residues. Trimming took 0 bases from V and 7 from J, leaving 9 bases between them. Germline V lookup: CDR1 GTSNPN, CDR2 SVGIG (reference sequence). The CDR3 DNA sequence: TGTGCCTGGAGTGTCCGGTTTAGCGGGGAGCTGTTTTTT. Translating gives CAWSVRFSGELFF.

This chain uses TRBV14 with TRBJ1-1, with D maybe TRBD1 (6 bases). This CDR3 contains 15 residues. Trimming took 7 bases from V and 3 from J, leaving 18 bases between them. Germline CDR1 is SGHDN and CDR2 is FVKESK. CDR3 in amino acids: CASNPWRGVDTEAFF. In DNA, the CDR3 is TGTGCCAGCAACCCCTGGAGGGGGGTGGACACTGAAGCTTTCTTT.

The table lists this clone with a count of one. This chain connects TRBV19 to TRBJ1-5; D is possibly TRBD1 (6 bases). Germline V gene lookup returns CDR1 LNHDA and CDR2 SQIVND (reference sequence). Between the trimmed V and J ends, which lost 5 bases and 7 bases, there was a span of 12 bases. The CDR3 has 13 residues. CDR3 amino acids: CASSPGGTQPQHF. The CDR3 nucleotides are TGTGCCAGTAGTCCTGGGGGGACACAGCCCCAGCATTTT.

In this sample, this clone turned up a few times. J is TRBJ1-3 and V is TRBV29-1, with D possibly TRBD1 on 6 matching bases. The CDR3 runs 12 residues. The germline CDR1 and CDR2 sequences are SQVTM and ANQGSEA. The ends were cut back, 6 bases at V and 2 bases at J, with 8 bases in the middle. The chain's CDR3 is CSVRTAGNTIYF. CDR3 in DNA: TGCAGCGTGAGGACAGCTGGAAACACCATATATTTT.

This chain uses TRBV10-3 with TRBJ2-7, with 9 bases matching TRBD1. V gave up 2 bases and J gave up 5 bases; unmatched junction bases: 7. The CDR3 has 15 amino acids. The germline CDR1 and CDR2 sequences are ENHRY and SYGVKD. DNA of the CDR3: TGTGCCATCAGTGAGGCAAGGACAGGGGTTCACGAGCAGTACTTC. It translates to CAISEARTGVHEQYF.

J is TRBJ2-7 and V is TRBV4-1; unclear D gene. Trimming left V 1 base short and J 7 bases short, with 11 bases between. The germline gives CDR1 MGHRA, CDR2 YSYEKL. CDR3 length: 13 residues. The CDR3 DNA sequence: TGCGCCAGCAGCCAAGGGGGTTTTGGGGAGCAGTACTTC. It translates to CASSQGGFGEQYF.